This T cell receptor beta chain was found in a study of blood T cell repertoires in COVID-19 (TCRdb year 2020). In the study overall: Samples covering the acute and convalescent phases of COVID-19 were provided by collaborators in the United States, Italy and Spain. The dataset comprised deeply sampled blood TCRbeta repertoires from subjects exposed to, actively infected with, or recovered from COVID-19. Sample metadata almost always included a de-identified subject ID, COVID-19 status, age in years and sex. Samples came from the ongoing ImmuneRACE study (first 160 participants) plus 1,254 subjects from 6 global collaborators. The material from the prospective study consisted of cDNA or gDNA derived from T cells, B-cell-depleted T cells, or PBMCs. Where available, HLA class I and class II types were taken from metadata supplied by the sample provider and were not determined by assay-based typing. A freely available public database, intended as a resource for researchers studying the immune response to SARS-CoV-2, is where the repertoires were released.

Details on this clone: Which antigen it targets is not known. Base qualities are not at hand, and no much larger clone is one base apart.

Enrolling through a virtual design, the prospective study's participants ranged in age from roughly 18 to 90 years and lived across roughly 23 United States geographic areas. To assign participants to cohorts, the prospective study relied on clinical history that participants themselves reported in a screening survey and a study questionnaire. Recovered participants in ImmuneRACE Cohort 3 were defined by two consecutive negative NP/OP PCR tests, clearance by a healthcare professional, or resolution of symptoms. Mobile phlebotomists in the prospective study collected whole blood, serum and a nasopharyngeal or oropharyngeal swab from every participant. Additional blood draws and questionnaires over an approximately 2-month period could optionally be provided by prospective study participants. Before DNA extraction, blood samples from the prospective study were shipped at room temperature or frozen.

TCRbeta CDR3 regions were amplified from genomic DNA by means of the immunoSEQ Assay, a bias-controlled multiplex PCR. The published analysis was carried out like this. The number of nucleated cells in each sample was estimated from the amplification of reference gene primers within the assay. Sequence reads were collapsed and filtered to measure the absolute abundance of every unique TCRbeta CDR3 rearrangement. Productive Simpson clonality was computed per sample as the square root of Simpson's diversity index over productive rearrangements. TCRdb retrieved this table from immuneACCESS and kept in-frame rearrangements only. Not all clones are present; in checked studies, unresolved V genes account for under half, and no reason is known for the remainder. That table gives V, J and clone size, and the DNA gave D and trimming. The sample data list fewer than 350,000 clones, and 70% to 90% of these were observed just once. About 2% of the sample goes to the ten largest clones.

General study outcomes and caveats: The quantity of clinical and demographic metadata differed by source and by participant and was supplied without curation.

The CDR3, cysteine through phenylalanine, is 15 amino acids long. Left in the record is the CDR3 DNA by itself, 45 bases read in frame from the first base. The junction shows trimming of 1 base on V and 3 bases on J, plus 12 bases between the germline ends. From the germline V gene, CDR1 is KGHSH and CDR2 is LQKENI. This clonotype was obtained from a man aged 25 to 40 who had recovered from COVID-19. Source material: PBMCs or T cells enriched from blood (not recorded which). The sequence joins TRBV18 to TRBJ2-5, and possibly TRBD1, on 6 matching bases. The bases read TGTGCCAGCTCACCACGGATCTCAGGGGAAGAGACCCAGTACTTC. Its product reads: CASSPRISGEETQYF.